This T cell receptor beta chain stems from a study of cytomegalovirus exposure and HLA in healthy donors. General study findings and limits: When analyzed later, a missense DCLRE1C variant was found to be linked to TCR beta V- and J-gene trimming.

Donors sampled were nominally healthy, though unrecorded immune exposures were likely. Both 60 Vbeta primers and 13 Jbeta primers went into the PCR. Only in-frame clones appear in the TCRdb table, and some are missing; sequencing was by immunoSEQ multiplex PCR. The sample has about 110,000 clones, roughly 70% seen once. This clone was detected once. Antigen specificity is unknown. Within the sample, other DNA sequences also encode this same CDR3. V was shortened by 1 base and J by 0 bases, with 13 bases between the two germline ends. This CDR3 is 15 amino acids long. Germline V gene sequence: CDR1 GTSNPN, CDR2 SVGIG (reference sequence).

The sequenced sample consisted of PBMCs. The V and J genes are TRBV30 and TRBJ2-7; a possible D gene is TRBD1 (6 bases). The source of this sequence is a male donor in good health and CMV-seropositive. This CDR3 reads CAWSALGALSYEQYF. The DNA for the CDR3 is TGTGCCTGGAGTGCCCTGGGGGCTCTCTCCTACGAGCAGTACTTC.